Each of the 5 T cell receptor beta chains below was sequenced from the same sample in a study of CD8 T cells in ankylosing spondylitis. MiXCR, applied by TCRdb to the 5' RACE reads, yields one record per CDR3 protein. Among 200,000 to 250,000 distinct CDR3 sequences listed, over 9.5% were seen once. Sequencing was done on a sample of blood, either unsorted or a sorted T cell fraction (not recorded which). The source of these receptors is a male donor with ankylosing spondylitis or in good health (not recorded which).

This chain connects TRBV4-2 to TRBJ2-3, with 8 nucleotides matching TRBD2. The CDR3 is 18 amino acids. J gave up 2 bases and V 0 bases, and 10 bases lay outside the gene matches. The germline gives CDR1 LGHNA, CDR2 YNFKEQ. In DNA form, the CDR3 reads TGTGCCAGCAGCCAAGATCTCCTAGCGGGCATACACACAGATACGCAGTATTTT. Its protein is CASSQDLLAGIHTDTQYF.

This clonotype was counted ten times or more. V and J are TRBV20-1 and TRBJ2-3; perhaps TRBD2 as D (5 bases). Germline V CDR1 and CDR2: DFQATT, SNEGSKA (reference sequence). V was clipped by 0 bases and J by 9 bases, with 10 bases between them. The length of the CDR3 is 12 residues. The CDR3 region has the DNA TGCAGTGCTAGAGATGACCGCGGGACGCAGTATTTT. It yields the protein CSARDDRGTQYF.

Ten or more counts support this clonotype. The V and J genes are TRBV5-1 and TRBJ1-4, with 8 bases matching TRBD1. Trimming cost V 1 base and J 7 bases; bases outside gene matches: 9. Germline V gene lookup returns CDR1 SGHRS and CDR2 YFSETQ. This CDR3 is built from 16 residues. The CDR3 loop is CASSLTTGGSGEKLFF. CDR3 DNA sequence: TGCGCCAGCAGCTTGACCACAGGGGGGAGTGGTGAAAAACTGTTTTTT.

This chain uses TRBV6-5 with TRBJ1-1; 7 bases are shared with TRBD1. V was pared by 0 bases and J by 3 bases, with 7 bases of the junction left unmatched. This CDR3 comprises 16 residues. From germline, CDR1 is MNHEY and CDR2 SVGAGI. The CDR3 reads CASSYSVDRAYTEAFF. The CDR3 nucleotides are TGTGCCAGCAGTTACTCCGTAGACAGGGCTTACACTGAAGCTTTCTTT.

This clonotype showed up many times. The chain links TRBV5-1 to TRBJ2-1; 9 bases agree with TRBD2. CDR3 length: 16 residues. Germline trimming cut 4 bases from V and 3 bases from J; bases unmatched to any gene: 8. Germline-derived CDR1 and CDR2 are SGHRS and YFSETQ. CDR3 region: CASSLLAGVNYNEQFF. DNA of the CDR3: TGCGCCAGCAGCCTCTTAGCGGGAGTAAACTACAATGAGCAGTTCTTC. Full variable domain (missing parts from reference TRBV5-1 and TRBJ2-1): KAGVTQTPRYLIKTRGQQVTLSCSPISGHRSVSWYQQTPGQGLQFLFEYFSETQRNKGNFPGRFSGRQFSNSRSEMNVSTLELGDSALYLCASSLLAGVNYNEQFFGPGTRLTVL.